The 22 T cell receptor beta chains below all came from one sample that was sequenced in a study of OX40 agonist ivuxolimab in advanced cancers. Sequenced by immunoSEQ multiplex PCR; TCRdb stores in-frame clones only, minus some. The table lists some 25,000 clones, around 86% of them singletons, with about 41% in the top ten. This specimen was CD4+ or CD8+ T cells sorted from blood, taken in a trial of the OX40 agonist ivuxolimab. Source of these receptors: an adult with an advanced solid tumor such as melanoma, head and neck, liver or kidney cancer.

The V gene is TRBV5-5, the J gene TRBJ1-1; 8 nucleotides agree with TRBD1. Losses at the gene ends were 4 bases for V and 6 bases for J; bases not matched to a gene: 14. Germline V gene data show CDR1 as SGHKS and CDR2 as YYEKEE (reference sequence). This CDR3 is 16 amino acids long. The CDR3 spells CASSDSGTGYVAEAFF. In DNA form, the CDR3 reads TGTGCCAGCAGCGATTCTGGGACAGGTTATGTCGCTGAAGCTTTCTTT.

The V call is TRBV6-5, the J call TRBJ1-2; 8 bases are shared with TRBD1. CDR3 size: 16 residues. Germline V gene lookup returns CDR1 MNHEY and CDR2 SVGAGI. Losses at the gene ends were 0 bases for V and 3 bases for J; bases not matched to a gene: 6. Here the CDR3 reads CASSYSGAGGDYGYTF. CDR3 coding DNA: TGTGCCAGCAGTTACTCAGGGGCAGGGGGCGACTATGGCTACACCTTC.

This chain links TRBV27 with TRBJ2-5; the D gene is possibly TRBD2 (5 bases). The CDR3 spans 15 residues. Per germline, CDR1 MNHEY and CDR2 SMNVEV (reference sequence). Between the trimmed V and J ends, which lost 5 bases and 1 base, there was a span of 14 bases. The CDR3 protein is CASSPVAAVQETQYF. The CDR3, as DNA: TGTGCCAGCAGTCCTGTCGCAGCGGTCCAAGAGACCCAGTACTTC.

The V gene is TRBV5-1, the J gene TRBJ2-3; 10 nucleotides match TRBD2. V was pared by 0 bases and J by 1 base, with 8 bases of the junction left unmatched. There are 18 residues in the CDR3. Germline CDR1 reads SGHRS; CDR2 reads YFSETQ. DNA of the CDR3: TGCGCCAGCAGCTTGGCCCTAGCGGGAGCGTTTGGCACAGATACGCAGTATTTT. It is translated as CASSLALAGAFGTDTQYF.

In nucleotides, the CDR3 is TGTGCCAGCAGCTTAGCTGGGATGAACACTGAAGCTTTCTTT. This codes for CASSLAGMNTEAFF. The rearrangement links TRBV7-8 to TRBJ1-1; D not certain. This CDR3 contains 14 residues. Germline V gene sequence: CDR1 SGHVS, CDR2 FQNEAQ. Trimming shortened V by 0 bases and J by 0 bases, and 5 bases separated the two germline ends.

CDR3 nucleotides: TGTGCCAGCAGCTTACGCCCAGGCTTGAACACTGAAGCTTTCTTT. It translates to CASSLRPGLNTEAFF. The rearrangement uses TRBV7-6 and TRBJ1-1; no clear D gene. Germline V CDR1 and CDR2: SGHVS, FNYEAQ. Between the trimmed V and J ends, which lost 2 bases and 0 bases, there was a span of 10 bases. The CDR3 is made up of 15 amino acids.

The chain couples TRBV10-3 to TRBJ2-3; no firm D call. V was trimmed by 0 bases and J by 5 bases, leaving 3 bases between them. The CDR3 extends over 12 amino acids. The germline gives CDR1 ENHRY, CDR2 SYGVKD. DNA of the CDR3: TGTGCCATCAGTGAGTCGGAAGATACGCAGTATTTT. Translating it yields CAISESEDTQYF.

The genes are TRBV21-1 and TRBJ1-5. TRBV21-1 is classified as a pseudogene. The CDR3 covers 18 residues. In nucleotides, the CDR3 is TGTGCCAGCAGCAATCCGTCAAACTCCCGGGATAACAATCAGCCCCAGCATTTT. It encodes CASSNPSNSRDNNQPQHF.

This clone was counted only a few times. The chain recombines TRBV28 with TRBJ1-1; D call uncertain. The CDR3 spans 11 residues. Per germline, CDR1 MDHEN and CDR2 SYDVKM. The V and J ends lost 3 bases and 5 bases respectively, with 4 bases between them. CDR3 region: CASSFQTEAFF. The CDR3 DNA is TGTGCCAGCAGTTTCCAGACTGAAGCTTTCTTT.

This clone was counted a few times. This rearrangement joins TRBV6-5 to TRBJ1-1, with 10 bases aligning to TRBD1. The CDR3 totals 16 residues. Germline trimming cut 0 bases from V and 1 base from J; bases unmatched to any gene: 2. Germline-derived CDR1 and CDR2 are MNHEY and SVGAGI. The CDR3 region is CASSYSWDRGNTEAFF. The CDR3 DNA sequence: TGTGCCAGCAGTTACTCGTGGGACAGGGGGAACACTGAAGCTTTCTTT.

This clone was counted once. The rearrangement joins TRBV15 to TRBJ2-7, with a possible D match to TRBD2 (6 bases). This CDR3 comprises 12 residues. Germline V gene lookup returns CDR1 LNHNV and CDR2 YYDKDF (reference sequence). The V end lost 5 bases, the J end lost 6 bases, and 11 bases lay between the germline ends. CDR3 sequence reads: CATSRGTGEQYF. Here the CDR3 DNA reads TGTGCCACCAGCCGCGGGACGGGCGAGCAGTACTTC.

CDR3 in amino acids: CASSQDTSGGVNEQFF. CDR3 nucleotide sequence: TGCGCCAGCAGCCAAGACACTAGCGGGGGGGTCAATGAGCAGTTCTTC. The V call is TRBV4-1, the J call TRBJ2-1; 13 nucleotides align to TRBD2. Germline-derived CDR1 and CDR2 are MGHRA and YSYEKL. With V trimmed by 0 bases and J by 6 bases, 2 bases remained unmatched. CDR3 length equals 16 residues.

This chain connects TRBV10-1 to TRBJ2-5; 8 nucleotides agree with TRBD2. The V gene's germline CDR1 is WNHNN and CDR2 SYGVQD (reference sequence). V trimming: 4 bases; J trimming: 5 bases; junction bases outside the gene matches: 6. The CDR3 totals 14 residues. CDR3 sequence: CASSVAAGVETQYF. CDR3 DNA: TGCGCCAGCAGTGTAGCAGCGGGAGTGGAGACCCAGTACTTC.

This rearrangement joins TRBV7-6 to TRBJ2-7; 9 bases are a match to TRBD1. J was trimmed by 4 bases and V by 5 bases; bases with no gene match: 6. Germline V CDR1 and CDR2: SGHVS, FNYEAQ. This CDR3 is 14 amino acids long. Written as DNA, the CDR3 is TGTGCCAGCAGCGTAGGACAGGGGCTATACGAGCAGTACTTC. This codes for CASSVGQGLYEQYF.

The chain combines TRBV4-1 with TRBJ2-3; the D gene is possibly TRBD2 (7 bases). The CDR3 spans 15 residues. Germline CDR1 is MGHRA and CDR2 is YSYEKL. V lost 0 bases and J lost 2, with 9 bases in between. The CDR3 reads CASSQEGGPTDTQYF. The DNA of the CDR3 is TGCGCCAGCAGCCAAGAGGGGGGGCCCACAGATACGCAGTATTTT.

The chain couples TRBV7-8 to TRBJ2-1; 14 positions agree with TRBD2. CDR3 length: 19 residues. CDR1 and CDR2 from the germline V gene are SGHVS and FQNEAQ. V was clipped by 4 bases and J by 0 bases; unmatched bases: 8. CDR3 amino acids: CASSSPGTSGSSSYNEQFF. In DNA, the CDR3 is TGTGCCAGCAGCTCACCCGGGACTAGCGGGAGTAGCTCCTACAATGAGCAGTTCTTC. Full variable domain (missing parts from reference TRBV7-8 and TRBJ2-1): GAGVSQSPRYKVAKRGQDVALRCDPISGHVSLFWYQQALGQGPEFLTYFQNEAQLDKSGLPSDRFFAERPEGSVSTLKIQRTQQEDSAVYLCASSSPGTSGSSSYNEQFFGPGTRLTVL.

The table lists this clone with a count of one. The chain combines TRBV19 with TRBJ2-2, with 7 bases identical to TRBD1. V lost 7 bases to trimming and J lost 5 bases; unmatched junction nucleotides: 1. There are 12 residues in the CDR3. Germline lookup yields CDR1 LNHDA and CDR2 SQIVND (reference sequence). CDR3 coding DNA: TGTGCCAGTAACAGGGGAACCGGGGAGCTGTTTTTT. Translating gives CASNRGTGELFF.

The rearrangement links TRBV9 to TRBJ2-2; D could derive from TRBD1 or TRBD2 (5 bases each). The CDR3 totals 13 residues. Germline CDR1 is SGDLS and CDR2 is YYNGEE. Between the trimmed V and J ends, which lost 0 bases and 5 bases, there was a span of 5 bases. In DNA form, the CDR3 reads TGTGCCAGCAGCGTAGGGGGGACCGGGGAGCTGTTTTTT. Amino acids: CASSVGGTGELFF.

The CDR3 DNA reads TGTGCCAGTAGTATTCCAACAGGGGATTCACCCCTCCACTTT. This codes for CASSIPTGDSPLHF. V usage is TRBV19 and J usage is TRBJ1-6; 7 positions agree with TRBD1. The CDR3 runs 14 residues. Losses at the gene ends were 3 bases for V and 8 bases for J; bases not matched to a gene: 4. Per the germline V gene, CDR1 is LNHDA and CDR2 is SQIVND (reference sequence).

The CDR3 protein is CASSLDRGRGNQPQHF. The CDR3, as DNA: TGTGCCAGTAGCCTCGACAGGGGACGGGGCAATCAGCCCCAGCATTTT. This chain links TRBV19 with TRBJ1-5; 8 bases are a match to TRBD1. CDR1 and CDR2 from the germline V gene are LNHDA and SQIVND (reference sequence). This CDR3 spans 16 amino acids. J was trimmed by 2 bases and V by 6 bases; bases with no gene match: 9.

The rearrangement links TRBV2 to TRBJ2-1; TRBD2 aligns across 10 bases. Unmatched junction bases numbered 15, after V lost 4 bases and J lost 0 bases. CDR1 is SNHLY, CDR2 FYNNEI, per germline. The CDR3 runs 20 residues. CDR3 in DNA: TGTGCCAGCAGTGCGGGGCTTGGGCTAGCGGGGGTGATCTCCTACAATGAGCAGTTCTTC. It specifies CASSAGLGLAGVISYNEQFF. Supplemented by reference TRBV2 and TRBJ2-1, the full variable domain reads EPEVTQTPSHQVTQMGQEVILRCVPISNHLYFYWYRQILGQKVEFLVSFYNNEISEKSEIFDDQFSVERPDGSNFTLKIRSTKLEDSAMYFCASSAGLGLAGVISYNEQFFGPGTRLTVL.

J is TRBJ1-5 and V is TRBV28, with TRBD1 as a possible D gene (6 bases). With 8 bases removed from V and 4 bases from J, the gap between germline ends came to 12 bases. Germline V lookup: CDR1 MDHEN, CDR2 SYDVKM. This CDR3 has 13 residues. CDR3 region: CASHEDRNQPQHF. The CDR3 nucleotides read TGTGCCAGCCATGAGGACAGAAATCAGCCCCAGCATTTT.